The rows below give T cell receptor beta chains drawn from one sample of a study of beta chain features in type 1 diabetes. Using immunoSEQ multiplex PCR, the repertoire was profiled, and TCRdb retains in-frame clones only, with some absent. The sample consists of some 130,000 clones, 9% of them appearing once. The specimen sequenced was central memory CD4+ T cells from blood. The receptors were sampled from a man aged 25-40 years with type 1 diabetes. The CDR3 runs from the conserved cysteine through the conserved F or W. Each record gives: V gene, J gene, CDR3 protein.

v_gene: TRBV7-9; j_gene: TRBJ1-1; CDR3aa: CASSSLQGAEAFF
v_gene: TRBV27; j_gene: TRBJ2-3; CDR3aa: CASSSQAGGGDTQYF
v_gene: TRBV4-3; j_gene: TRBJ2-3; CDR3aa: CASSQEGADTQYF
v_gene: TRBV11-1; j_gene: TRBJ2-3; CDR3aa: CASSIMLGGTDTQYF
v_gene: TRBV4-2; j_gene: TRBJ2-1; CDR3aa: CASSRDSGGYYNEQFF
v_gene: TRBV30; j_gene: TRBJ1-5; CDR3aa: CAWGPWQEGQPQHF
v_gene: TRBV5-1; j_gene: TRBJ2-2; CDR3aa: CASSLTTGGATGELFF
v_gene: TRBV27; j_gene: TRBJ1-1; CDR3aa: CASSHKQTTEAFF
v_gene: TRBV7-2; j_gene: TRBJ2-1; CDR3aa: CASSSGTHYNEQFF
v_gene: TRBV6-6; j_gene: TRBJ1-1; CDR3aa: CASSSPFTEAFF
v_gene: TRBV7-8; j_gene: TRBJ1-4; CDR3aa: CASSPPGRGKLFF
v_gene: TRBV7-8; j_gene: TRBJ2-3; CDR3aa: CASSPGGTDTQYF
v_gene: TRBV28; j_gene: TRBJ2-7; CDR3aa: CASSTTGLSSYEQYF
v_gene: TRBV6-4; j_gene: TRBJ2-5; CDR3aa: CASNGQGMGTQYF
v_gene: TRBV7-9; j_gene: TRBJ1-1; CDR3aa: CASRTGSGWNTEAFF
v_gene: TRBV5-4; j_gene: TRBJ1-1; CDR3aa: CASSSDRFRAFF
v_gene: TRBV4-2; j_gene: TRBJ1-2; CDR3aa: CASSQDDGTAFGYTF
v_gene: TRBV4-2; j_gene: TRBJ2-1; CDR3aa: CASSQAWATSGGSSYNEQFF
v_gene: TRBV5-4; j_gene: TRBJ1-2; CDR3aa: CASSLTRGTAVDYGYTF
v_gene: TRBV4-2; j_gene: TRBJ2-5; CDR3aa: CASSPFPSFQETQYF
v_gene: TRBV7-9; j_gene: TRBJ2-5; CDR3aa: CASSLELAGTAAQYF
v_gene: TRBV28; j_gene: TRBJ1-2; CDR3aa: CASSLTGLNSGYTF
v_gene: TRBV18; j_gene: TRBJ2-5; CDR3aa: CASSPPSGTETQYF
v_gene: TRBV7-2; j_gene: TRBJ2-7; CDR3aa: CASSLYRGTGYEQYF
v_gene: TRBV7-3; j_gene: TRBJ2-5; CDR3aa: CASSFGQGEETQYF
v_gene: TRBV7-2; j_gene: TRBJ2-4; CDR3aa: CASSSPTTGGPQYF
v_gene: TRBV13; j_gene: TRBJ2-3; CDR3aa: CASSLSRTFTDTQYF
v_gene: TRBV29-1; j_gene: TRBJ1-5; CDR3aa: CSAQIAGNQPQHF
v_gene: TRBV29-1; j_gene: TRBJ2-5; CDR3aa: CSVAGSGETQYF
v_gene: TRBV9; j_gene: TRBJ1-1; CDR3aa: CASSVGAGVLNTEAFF
v_gene: TRBV5-1; j_gene: TRBJ1-2; CDR3aa: CASSLANYGYTF
v_gene: TRBV27; j_gene: TRBJ2-6; CDR3aa: CASRTGAGANVLTF
v_gene: TRBV7-2; j_gene: TRBJ2-1; CDR3aa: CASSLVSGGGFNEQFF
v_gene: TRBV2; j_gene: TRBJ1-2; CDR3aa: CASSEGARGGGYTF
v_gene: TRBV2; j_gene: TRBJ1-2; CDR3aa: CASSEDRGYGYTF
v_gene: TRBV5-1; j_gene: TRBJ1-1; CDR3aa: CASRDQGSSTEAFF
v_gene: TRBV5-1; j_gene: TRBJ2-2; CDR3aa: CASLQGAPTGELFF
v_gene: TRBV11-2; j_gene: TRBJ2-5; CDR3aa: CASSSEGKTQYF
v_gene: TRBV6-5; j_gene: TRBJ2-3; CDR3aa: CASTYRDNTDTQYF
v_gene: TRBV13; j_gene: TRBJ2-7; CDR3aa: CASSLAGTYEQYF
v_gene: TRBV7-3; j_gene: TRBJ2-2; CDR3aa: CASGEGVNTGELFF
v_gene: TRBV30; j_gene: TRBJ1-5; CDR3aa: CAWSVTRQPQHF
v_gene: TRBV11-3; j_gene: TRBJ2-1; CDR3aa: CASSLGRTSGGDNEQFF
v_gene: TRBV7-2; j_gene: TRBJ1-3; CDR3aa: CASSSLRNTIYF
v_gene: TRBV27; j_gene: TRBJ2-6; CDR3aa: CASSDRTGSSGANVLTF
v_gene: TRBV5-1; j_gene: TRBJ2-7; CDR3aa: CASSLTPGQGTEQYF
v_gene: TRBV5-1; j_gene: TRBJ1-2; CDR3aa: CASSIDSYGYTF
v_gene: TRBV5-1; j_gene: TRBJ2-4; CDR3aa: CASSLGQVENIQYF
v_gene: TRBV5-6; j_gene: TRBJ2-3; CDR3aa: CASSSQVQGTQYF
v_gene: TRBV21-1; j_gene: TRBJ1-5; CDR3aa: CASIGPPGQGHQPQHF
v_gene: TRBV7-2; j_gene: TRBJ2-2; CDR3aa: CASSLGPGDTGELFF
v_gene: TRBV19; j_gene: TRBJ2-2; CDR3aa: CATGPGELFF
v_gene: TRBV7-2; j_gene: TRBJ1-2; CDR3aa: CASRLSHTVPSYGYTF
v_gene: TRBV2; j_gene: TRBJ2-1; CDR3aa: CASSPEQFGEQFF
v_gene: TRBV7-2; j_gene: TRBJ2-5; CDR3aa: CASSALREETQYF
v_gene: TRBV15; j_gene: TRBJ2-2; CDR3aa: CATSRGGGADTGELFF
v_gene: TRBV5-4; j_gene: TRBJ1-2; CDR3aa: CASRGTDGAINYGYTF
v_gene: TRBV5-1; j_gene: TRBJ2-5; CDR3aa: CASSLAQAQETQYF